These T cell receptor beta chains were read from a single sample in a study of blood T cell repertoires in COVID-19. Assay used: immunoSEQ multiplex PCR; TCRdb lists only in-frame clones, some missing. The table has about 170,000 clones, about 80% seen once; the top ten hold about 1.9%. Sequenced input: peripheral blood. All receptors come from a woman of 80 years or more with acute or convalescent COVID-19. Each CDR3 is given without its conserved first and last residue.

len | j_gene | v_gene | CDR3aa
8 | TRBJ2-7 | TRBV20-1 | SRGLVEQY
11 | TRBJ1-2 | TRBV5-6 | ASSEDRNYGYT
13 | TRBJ2-6 | TRBV19 | ASVHRESGANVLT
14 | TRBJ2-1 | TRBV28 | ASRRGLAGGRDEQF
11 | TRBJ2-7 | TRBV4-3 | ASSQGPSYEQY
13 | TRBJ1-2 | TRBV28 | ASSLRSGVGSGYT
14 | TRBJ1-1 | TRBV19 | ASSIGTGGKDSEAF
12 | TRBJ2-1 | TRBV7-3 | ASSMSGGAGEQF
13 | TRBJ1-1 | TRBV5-4 | ASSPGQRELTEAF
13 | TRBJ2-7 | TRBV12-2 | ASRLIGTSGDEQY
12 | TRBJ1-2 | TRBV11-2 | ASSFPGQGYGYT
14 | TRBJ2-3 | TRBV5-4 | ASSAHRTSGTDTQY
11 | TRBJ1-4 | TRBV2 | ASRDGGYEKLF
12 | TRBJ1-2 | TRBV7-2 | ASSLEQGNYGYT
12 | TRBJ1-2 | TRBV7-9 | ASSQGQGDYGYT
14 | TRBJ1-2 | TRBV7-8 | ASSLHPGQGRTGYT
15 | TRBJ2-1 | TRBV9 | ASSVGGLALGYNEQF
13 | TRBJ1-3 | TRBV25-1 | ASSPGTGPGNTIY
10 | TRBJ2-2 | TRBV7-2 | ASTSVFGELF
11 | TRBJ1-1 | TRBV2 | ASRKERDSEAF
16 | TRBJ2-7 | TRBV19 | ASSRSGVAGVNSYEQY
14 | TRBJ2-7 | TRBV3-1/TRBV3-2 | ASRFSLAYMRGEQY
13 | TRBJ1-4 | TRBV6-5 | ASSYGTAGEEKLF
14 | TRBJ2-3 | TRBV2 | ASSQRTSGGTDTQY
13 | TRBJ2-2 | TRBV7-2 | ASSRGGRNTGELF
12 | TRBJ2-1 | TRBV29-1 | SVRTSGSMNEQF
12 | TRBJ1-2 | TRBV5-8 | ASSLTDRDGGYT
14 | TRBJ2-7 | TRBV9 | ASSQTPGLSAGEQY
12 | TRBJ1-2 | TRBV6-6 | ASSSQGTVYGYT
12 | TRBJ1-2 | TRBV19 | ASSINRGGSGYT
14 | TRBJ2-3 | TRBV18 | ASSRLGPGGTDTQY
14 | TRBJ1-2 | TRBV18 | ASSPITGFDGYGYT
13 | TRBJ1-1 | TRBV7-2 | ASSLVRGPGTEAF
13 | TRBJ1-6 | TRBV20-1 | SASQTGQANSPLH
9 | TRBJ2-7 | TRBV28 | ASSLRGRQY
15 | TRBJ2-4 | TRBV28 | ASSLSFGQGAKNIQY
13 | TRBJ2-2 | TRBV30 | ACNLAGGITGELF
14 | TRBJ2-7 | TRBV16 | ASSQRTSGVAYEQY
16 | TRBJ2-7 | TRBV27 | ASSLHQTGATLSGEQY
14 | TRBJ1-5 | TRBV4-1 | ASSQETGRRNQPQH
13 | TRBJ2-7 | TRBV27 | ASSLSNGGTYEQY
12 | TRBJ2-7 | TRBV5-4 | ASSLGLASYEQY
12 | TRBJ2-2 | TRBV2 | ASRQSSNTGELF
13 | TRBJ2-5 | TRBV7-9 | ASRPPGVLKETQY
13 | TRBJ2-3 | TRBV7-2 | ASSRPGGVTDTQY
12 | TRBJ2-7 | TRBV3-1/TRBV3-2 | ASSQESSVYEQY
14 | TRBJ2-3 | TRBV6-6 | ASSDTSGARTDTQY
14 | TRBJ1-4 | TRBV4-1 | ASSQDIRVTNEKLF
11 | TRBJ2-2 | TRBV29-1 | SVESTSAGELF
12 | TRBJ1-5 | TRBV19 | ASMQGAGNQPQH
13 | TRBJ1-5 | TRBV2 | ASSMDRGLGQPQH
12 | TRBJ1-1 | TRBV10-2 | ASSVPRGGTEAF
12 | TRBJ2-3 | TRBV9 | ASSVEVLVDTQY
14 | TRBJ2-7 | TRBV15 | ATSRGGGPNAYEQY
10 | TRBJ2-3 | TRBV30 | AWSPTEYTQY
12 | TRBJ2-1 | TRBV10-2 | ASSGAPQGNEQF
14 | TRBJ1-4 | TRBV15 | ATSRDRTGRNEKLF